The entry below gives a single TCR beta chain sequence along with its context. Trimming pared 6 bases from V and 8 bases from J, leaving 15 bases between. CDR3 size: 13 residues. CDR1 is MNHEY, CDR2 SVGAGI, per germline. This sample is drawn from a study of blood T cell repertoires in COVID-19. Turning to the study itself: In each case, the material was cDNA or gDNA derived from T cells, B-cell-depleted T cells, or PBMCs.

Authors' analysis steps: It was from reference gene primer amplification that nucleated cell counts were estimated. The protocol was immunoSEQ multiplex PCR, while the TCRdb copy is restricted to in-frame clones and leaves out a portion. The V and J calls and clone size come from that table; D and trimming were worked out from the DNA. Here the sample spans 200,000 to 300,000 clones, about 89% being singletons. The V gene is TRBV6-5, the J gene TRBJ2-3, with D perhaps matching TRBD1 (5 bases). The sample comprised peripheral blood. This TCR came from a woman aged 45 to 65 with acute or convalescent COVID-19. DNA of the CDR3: TGTGCCAGCAGAGACCAGGGTTTGAGTACGCAGTATTTT. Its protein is CASRDQGLSTQYF.